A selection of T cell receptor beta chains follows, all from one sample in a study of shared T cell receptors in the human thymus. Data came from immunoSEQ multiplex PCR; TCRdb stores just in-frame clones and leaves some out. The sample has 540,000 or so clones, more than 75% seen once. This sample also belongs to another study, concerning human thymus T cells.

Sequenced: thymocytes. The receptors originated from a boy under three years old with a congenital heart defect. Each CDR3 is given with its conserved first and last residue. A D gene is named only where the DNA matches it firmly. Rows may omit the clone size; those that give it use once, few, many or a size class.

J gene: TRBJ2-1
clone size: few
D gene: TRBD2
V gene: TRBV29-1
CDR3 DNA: TGCACCGCCGGGACTAGCGGATACAATGAGCAGTTCTTC
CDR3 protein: CTAGTSGYNEQFF

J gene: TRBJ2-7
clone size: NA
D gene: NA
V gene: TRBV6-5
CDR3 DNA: TGTGCCAGCAGTCAGGGGAGCTCCTACGAGCAGTACTTC
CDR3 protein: CASSQGSSYEQYF

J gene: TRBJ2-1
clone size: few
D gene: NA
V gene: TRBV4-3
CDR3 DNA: TGCGCCAGCAGCCAAGAATCATCCCCAGACAATGAGCAGTTCTTC
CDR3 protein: CASSQESSPDNEQFF

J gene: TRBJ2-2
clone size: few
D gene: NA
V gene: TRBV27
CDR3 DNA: TGTGCCAGCAGTTTATATGGGGCAGGCACCGGGGAGCTGTTTTTT
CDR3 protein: CASSLYGAGTGELFF

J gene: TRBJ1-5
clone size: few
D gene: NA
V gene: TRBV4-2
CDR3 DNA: TGTGCCAGCAGCCAAGGGGGAGATAGCAATCAGCCCCAGCATTTT
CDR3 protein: CASSQGGDSNQPQHF

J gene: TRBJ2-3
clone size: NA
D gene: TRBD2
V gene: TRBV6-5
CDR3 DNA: TGTGCCAGCAGGCTAGCGGGATCCACAGATACGCAGTATTTT
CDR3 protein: CASRLAGSTDTQYF

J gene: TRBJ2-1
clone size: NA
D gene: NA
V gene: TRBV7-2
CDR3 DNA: TGTGCCAGCAGCCCACGAAGGGGGAGCAGGGATGAGCAGTTCTTC
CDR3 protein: CASSPRRGSRDEQFF

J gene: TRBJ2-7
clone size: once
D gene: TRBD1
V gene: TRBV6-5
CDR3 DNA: TGTGCCAGCAGAGTTGGGACAGGGGGGTCCTACGAGCAGTACTTC
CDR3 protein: CASRVGTGGSYEQYF

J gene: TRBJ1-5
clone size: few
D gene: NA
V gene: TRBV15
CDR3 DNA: TGTGCCACCAGCACGAGAAAGGGGCTTAATTCTTTGTATAGCAATCAGCCCCAGCATTTT
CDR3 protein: CATSTRKGLNSLYSNQPQHF

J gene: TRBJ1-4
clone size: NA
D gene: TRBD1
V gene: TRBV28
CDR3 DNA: TGTGCCAGCAGTGTGCCCGGGACAGATAATGAAAAACTGTTTTTT
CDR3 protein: CASSVPGTDNEKLFF

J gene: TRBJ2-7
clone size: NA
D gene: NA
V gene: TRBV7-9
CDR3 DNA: TGTGCCAGCAGCGAACAGGGTACCGACGAGCAGTACTTC
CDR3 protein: CASSEQGTDEQYF

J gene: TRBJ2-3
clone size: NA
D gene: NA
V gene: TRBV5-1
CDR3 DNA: TGCGCCAGCAGAACCAGGGGCCAAATCACAGATACGCAGTATTTT
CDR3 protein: CASRTRGQITDTQYF

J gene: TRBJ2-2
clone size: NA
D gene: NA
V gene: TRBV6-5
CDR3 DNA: TGTGCCAGCACTAACAGGGCGGCCGGGGAGCTGTTTTTT
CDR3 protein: CASTNRAAGELFF

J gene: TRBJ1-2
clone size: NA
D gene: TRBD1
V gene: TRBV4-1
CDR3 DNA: TGCGCCAGCAGCCCGGGACAGGGGTATGGCTACACCTTC
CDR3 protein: CASSPGQGYGYTF

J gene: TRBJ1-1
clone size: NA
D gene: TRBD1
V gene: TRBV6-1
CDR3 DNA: TGTGCCAGCAGTCCAAGACAGGGGGCGTTCACTGAAGCTTTCTTT
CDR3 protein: CASSPRQGAFTEAFF

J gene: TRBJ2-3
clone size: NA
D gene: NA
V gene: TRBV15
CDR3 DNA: TGTGCCACCAGCAGCTTTGGTAAGGGCAGGGCGCCTAGCACAGATACGCAGTATTTT
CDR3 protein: CATSSFGKGRAPSTDTQYF

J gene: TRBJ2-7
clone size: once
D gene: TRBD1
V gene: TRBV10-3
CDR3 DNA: TGTGCCATCAGTGTCCGGGACAGGGTCTACGAGCAGTACTTC
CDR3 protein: CAISVRDRVYEQYF

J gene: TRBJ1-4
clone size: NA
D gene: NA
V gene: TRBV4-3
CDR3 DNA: TGCGCCAGCAGCCAAGTGGGGAGGTGGGCAGAGTCGCCTAATGAAAAACTGTTTTTT
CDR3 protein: CASSQVGRWAESPNEKLFF

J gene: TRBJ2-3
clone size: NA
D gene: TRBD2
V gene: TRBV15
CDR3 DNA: TGTGCCACCAGCAGAGGGTCGGGAGGCGGGATAGATACGCAGTATTTT
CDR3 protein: CATSRGSGGGIDTQYF

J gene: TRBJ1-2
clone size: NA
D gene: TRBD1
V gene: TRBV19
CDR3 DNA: TGTGCCAGTACCCCCCCCCGACAGGGCCAATACTATGGCTACACCTTC
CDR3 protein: CASTPPRQGQYYGYTF

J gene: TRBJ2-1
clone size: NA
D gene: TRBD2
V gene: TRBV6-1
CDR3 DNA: TGTGCCAGCAGTGCTAGCGGGAGGGCCCGCGAGCAGTTCTTC
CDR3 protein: CASSASGRAREQFF

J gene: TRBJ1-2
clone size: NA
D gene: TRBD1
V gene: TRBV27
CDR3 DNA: TGTGCCAGCAGTCCCCCGGGACAGGCCTATGGCTACACCTTC
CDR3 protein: CASSPPGQAYGYTF

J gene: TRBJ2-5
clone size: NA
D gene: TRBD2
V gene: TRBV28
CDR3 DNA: TGTGCCAGCAGCCCCCCGCCCCGACTAGCGGGAGGGTGCCAAGAGACCCAGTACTTC
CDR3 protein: CASSPPPRLAGGCQETQYF

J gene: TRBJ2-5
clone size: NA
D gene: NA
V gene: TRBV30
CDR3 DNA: TGTGCCTGGAGGAAAGGGGGGGGAGGAGAGACCCAGTACTTC
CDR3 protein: CAWRKGGGGETQYF

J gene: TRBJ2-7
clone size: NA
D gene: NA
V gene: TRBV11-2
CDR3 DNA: TGTGCCAGCAGCTTAATTGCGGGGCTAAGCTCCTACGAGCAGTACTTC
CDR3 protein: CASSLIAGLSSYEQYF

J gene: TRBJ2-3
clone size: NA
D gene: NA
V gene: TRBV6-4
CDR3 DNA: TGTGCCAGCAGTGAAGCTTGGAGGGCAGATACGCAGTATTTT
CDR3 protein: CASSEAWRADTQYF

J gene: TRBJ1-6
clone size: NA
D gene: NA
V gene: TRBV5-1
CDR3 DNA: TGCGCCAGCAGCTTGACTTCCGACTCTTCGCGTCATTCACCCCTCCACTTT
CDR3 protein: CASSLTSDSSRHSPLHF

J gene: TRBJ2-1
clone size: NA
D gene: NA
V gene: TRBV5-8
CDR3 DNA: TGTGCCAGCAGCAAGGGGGAGGGTGAGCAGTTCTTC
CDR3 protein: CASSKGEGEQFF

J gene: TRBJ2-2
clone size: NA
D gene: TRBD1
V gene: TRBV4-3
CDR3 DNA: TGCGCCAGCAGCCAAGATCCCAGGGGGCGAGACACCGGGGAGCTGTTTTTT
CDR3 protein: CASSQDPRGRDTGELFF

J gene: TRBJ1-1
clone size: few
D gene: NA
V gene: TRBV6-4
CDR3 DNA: TGTGCCAGCAGTGCGGGAGGGGTAGCTTTCTTT
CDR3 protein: CASSAGGVAFF

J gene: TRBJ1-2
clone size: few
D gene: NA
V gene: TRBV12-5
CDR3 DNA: TGTGCTAGTGGTTTGGTCGGGGGAAGGAGCTATGGCTACACCTTC
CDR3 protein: CASGLVGGRSYGYTF

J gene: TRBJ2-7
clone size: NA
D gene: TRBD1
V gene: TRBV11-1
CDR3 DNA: TGTGCCAGCAGCTTAGGTACAGGGGGCTACGAGCAGTACTTC
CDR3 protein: CASSLGTGGYEQYF

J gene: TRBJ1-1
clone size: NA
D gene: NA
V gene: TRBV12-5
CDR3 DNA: TGTGCTAGTGTCCTGTTCTCCCAGGCTTGGATGAACACTGAAGCTTTCTTT
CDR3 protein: CASVLFSQAWMNTEAFF

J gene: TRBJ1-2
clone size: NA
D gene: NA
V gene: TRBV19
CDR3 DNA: TGTGCCAGTCACAACCCTGGGGGGGCCAACTATGGCTACACCTTC
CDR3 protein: CASHNPGGANYGYTF

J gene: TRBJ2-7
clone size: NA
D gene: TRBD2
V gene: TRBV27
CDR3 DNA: TGTGCCAGCAGTTTAGCGGGAGGTCCCTACGAGCAGTACTTC
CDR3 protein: CASSLAGGPYEQYF

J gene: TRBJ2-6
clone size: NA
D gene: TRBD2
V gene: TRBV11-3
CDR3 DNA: TGTGCCAGCAGCCCTGGACTAGCTGGGGCCAACGTCCTGACTTTC
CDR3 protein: CASSPGLAGANVLTF

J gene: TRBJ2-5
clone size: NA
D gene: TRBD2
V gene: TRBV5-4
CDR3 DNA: TGTGCCAGCAGCCCGGGGGCTAGCGGGAGGCTGTGGGTCGAGACCCAGTACTTC
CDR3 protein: CASSPGASGRLWVETQYF

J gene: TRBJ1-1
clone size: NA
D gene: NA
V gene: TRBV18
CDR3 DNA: TGTGCCAGCTCACGGAGGGGCTGGGACACTGAAGCTTTCTTT
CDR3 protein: CASSRRGWDTEAFF

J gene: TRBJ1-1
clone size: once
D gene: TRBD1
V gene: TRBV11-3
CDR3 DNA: TGTGCCAGCAGCTTGTCAGAGGAGAAGAACAGGGGGCTTACTGAAGCTTTCTTT
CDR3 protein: CASSLSEEKNRGLTEAFF

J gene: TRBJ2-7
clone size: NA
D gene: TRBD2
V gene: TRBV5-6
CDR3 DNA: TGTGCCAGCAGCTTGTGTATAGCGGGAGGCCTTGGGCAGTACTTC
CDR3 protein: CASSLCIAGGLGQYF

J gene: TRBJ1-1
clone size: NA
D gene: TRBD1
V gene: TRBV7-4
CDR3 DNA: TGTGCCAGCAGCTCACCCAGGAAGGGGGCAACTAACACTGAAGCTTTCTTT
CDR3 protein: CASSSPRKGATNTEAFF

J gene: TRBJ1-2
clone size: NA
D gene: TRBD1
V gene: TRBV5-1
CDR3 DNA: TGCGCCAGCAGCTTCATAGGGACCAGGGGGGCTAACTATGGCTACACCTTC
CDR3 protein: CASSFIGTRGANYGYTF

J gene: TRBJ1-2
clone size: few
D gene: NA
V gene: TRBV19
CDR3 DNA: TGTGCCAGTAGTAATGTGAGGTCATACGCGGGGGATGGCTACACCTTC
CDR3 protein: CASSNVRSYAGDGYTF

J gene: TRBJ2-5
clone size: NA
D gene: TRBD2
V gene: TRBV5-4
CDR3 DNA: TGTGCCAGCAGCGTTCTAGCGGGCCCGGAGACCCAGTACTTC
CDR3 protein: CASSVLAGPETQYF

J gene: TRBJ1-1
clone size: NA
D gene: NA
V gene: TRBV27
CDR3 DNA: TGTGCCAGCAGTTTCTCCGTGAACACTGAAGCTTTCTTT
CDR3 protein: CASSFSVNTEAFF

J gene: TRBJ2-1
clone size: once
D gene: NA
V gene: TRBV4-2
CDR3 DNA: TGTGCCAGCAGCCAAGCCTCGCGAGGACTTCACAATGAGCAGTTCTTC
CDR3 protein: CASSQASRGLHNEQFF

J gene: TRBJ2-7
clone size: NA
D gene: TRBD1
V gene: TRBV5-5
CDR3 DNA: TGTGCCAGCAGCTTGAAGAGTAGGGAACAGGGGGAGTACGAGCAGTACTTC
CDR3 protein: CASSLKSREQGEYEQYF

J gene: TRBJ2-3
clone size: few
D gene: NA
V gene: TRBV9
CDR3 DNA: TGTGCCAGCAGCGCCAGGGTTGGCACAGATACGCAGTATTTT
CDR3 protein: CASSARVGTDTQYF

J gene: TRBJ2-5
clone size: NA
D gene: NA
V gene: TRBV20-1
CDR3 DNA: TGCAGTGCTGCTCGGGAGACCCAGTACTTC
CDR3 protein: CSAARETQYF

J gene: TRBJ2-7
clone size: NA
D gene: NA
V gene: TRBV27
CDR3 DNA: TGTGCCAGCAATTTGTCGGGACAAGCCTACGAGCAGTACTTC
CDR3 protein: CASNLSGQAYEQYF

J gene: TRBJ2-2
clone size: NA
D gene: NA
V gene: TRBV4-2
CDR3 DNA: TGTGCCAGTCAACGGCGGGGAGAAACCGGGGAGCTGTTTTTT
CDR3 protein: CASQRRGETGELFF

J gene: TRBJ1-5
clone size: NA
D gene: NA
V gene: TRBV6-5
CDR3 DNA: TGTGCCAGCAGTTACTCGTCGGGAAGCAATCAGCCCCAGCATTTT
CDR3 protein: CASSYSSGSNQPQHF

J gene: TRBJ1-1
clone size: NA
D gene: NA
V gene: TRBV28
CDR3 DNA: TGTGCCAGCAGTGGGTTTGGAGGGGCGTATGCTGAAGCTTTCTTT
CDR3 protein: CASSGFGGAYAEAFF

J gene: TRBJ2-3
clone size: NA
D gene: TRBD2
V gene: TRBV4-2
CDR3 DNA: TGTGCCAGCAGCCAAGATTCTAGCGGGAGGCCCACAGATACGCAGTATTTT
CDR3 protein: CASSQDSSGRPTDTQYF

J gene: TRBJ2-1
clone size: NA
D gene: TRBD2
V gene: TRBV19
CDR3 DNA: TGTGCCAGTAGTATAGGGCCGGGAGGGGTCTACAATGAGCAGTTCTTC
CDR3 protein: CASSIGPGGVYNEQFF

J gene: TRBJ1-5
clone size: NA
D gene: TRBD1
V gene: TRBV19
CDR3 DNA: TGTGCCAGTAGGAGGGGGACAGGGGGAATGGGTAATCAGCCCCAGCATTTT
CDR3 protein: CASRRGTGGMGNQPQHF

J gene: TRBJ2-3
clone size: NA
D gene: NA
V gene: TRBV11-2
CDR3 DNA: TGTGCCAGCAGACCAGGGCGCACAGATACGCAGTATTTT
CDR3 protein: CASRPGRTDTQYF